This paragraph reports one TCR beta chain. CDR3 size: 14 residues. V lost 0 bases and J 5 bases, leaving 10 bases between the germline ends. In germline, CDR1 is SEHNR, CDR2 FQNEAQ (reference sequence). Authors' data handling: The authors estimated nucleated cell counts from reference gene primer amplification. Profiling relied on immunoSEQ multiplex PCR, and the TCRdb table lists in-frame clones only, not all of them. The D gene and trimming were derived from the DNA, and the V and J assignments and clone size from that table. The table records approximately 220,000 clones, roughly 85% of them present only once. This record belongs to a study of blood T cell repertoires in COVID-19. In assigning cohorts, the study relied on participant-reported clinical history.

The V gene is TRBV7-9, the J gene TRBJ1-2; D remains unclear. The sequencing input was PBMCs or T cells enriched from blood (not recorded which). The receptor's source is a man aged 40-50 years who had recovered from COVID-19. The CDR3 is CASSLAAGQYGYTF. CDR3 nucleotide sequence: TGTGCCAGCAGCTTAGCAGCGGGCCAGTATGGCTACACCTTC.